These T cell receptor beta chains were read from a single sample in a study of blood T cell repertoires in COVID-19. This table comes from immunoSEQ multiplex PCR, and its TCRdb copy is limited to in-frame clones, with some not included. The sample records under 170,000 clones, around 90% being singletons. The sequencing input was peripheral blood. The receptors stem from a woman in her sixties or seventies with active or convalescent COVID-19. Each CDR3 is given with its conserved first and last residue. The order of the fields is J gene, D gene, clone size, V gene, CDR3 protein, CDR3 DNA. A D gene is named only where the DNA matches it firmly. For some rows the clone size is stated as once, few or many, or as a class when expanded; others skip it.

j_call: TRBJ2-2
d_call: TRBD1
clone_size: NA
v_call: TRBV6-1
cdr3_aa: CASSVWTGGQSGELFF
cdr3_nt: TGTGCCAGCAGTGTGTGGACAGGGGGCCAATCGGGGGAGCTGTTTTTT

j_call: TRBJ2-5
d_call: NA
clone_size: NA
v_call: TRBV12-3/TRBV12-4
cdr3_aa: CASSSQGGETQYF
cdr3_nt: TGTGCCAGCAGCAGTCAGGGGGGTGAGACCCAGTACTTC

j_call: TRBJ1-1
d_call: TRBD1
clone_size: NA
v_call: TRBV7-2
cdr3_aa: CASSLGWTRGSFF
cdr3_nt: TGTGCCAGCAGCTTAGGCTGGACCAGGGGGTCTTTCTTT

j_call: TRBJ1-5
d_call: NA
clone_size: NA
v_call: TRBV18
cdr3_aa: CASSPRGDPSNQPQHF
cdr3_nt: TGTGCCAGCTCACCACGGGGCGATCCCAGCAATCAGCCCCAGCATTTT

j_call: TRBJ2-7
d_call: NA
clone_size: NA
v_call: TRBV2
cdr3_aa: CASRGQTYGEQYF
cdr3_nt: TGTGCCAGCAGGGGACAAACCTACGGCGAGCAGTACTTC

j_call: TRBJ2-5
d_call: TRBD2
clone_size: NA
v_call: TRBV6-2/TRBV6-3
cdr3_aa: CASSALAGGLKTQYF
cdr3_nt: TGTGCCAGCAGTGCACTAGCGGGGGGGCTAAAGACCCAGTACTTC

j_call: TRBJ1-2
d_call: NA
clone_size: NA
v_call: TRBV3-1/TRBV3-2
cdr3_aa: CASSQDGGSYGYTF
cdr3_nt: TGTGCCAGCAGCCAAGATGGGGGGAGCTATGGCTACACCTTC

j_call: TRBJ2-5
d_call: NA
clone_size: once
v_call: TRBV15
cdr3_aa: CATSREAGPRAQYF
cdr3_nt: TGTGCCACCAGCAGAGAGGCGGGCCCGCGGGCCCAGTACTTC

j_call: TRBJ1-2
d_call: NA
clone_size: NA
v_call: TRBV19
cdr3_aa: CASSIVDTRAGYTF
cdr3_nt: TGTGCCAGTAGTATAGTGGACACCCGGGCGGGCTACACCTTC

j_call: TRBJ1-3
d_call: NA
clone_size: NA
v_call: TRBV5-1
cdr3_aa: CASSLDRAPGNTIYF
cdr3_nt: TGCGCCAGCAGCTTGGACAGGGCTCCTGGAAACACCATATATTTT

j_call: TRBJ1-6
d_call: TRBD1
clone_size: NA
v_call: TRBV2
cdr3_aa: CASRRGRDPKVSSPLHF
cdr3_nt: TGTGCCAGCAGGAGGGGGCGAGACCCTAAAGTCAGTTCACCCCTCCACTTT

j_call: TRBJ2-2
d_call: NA
clone_size: NA
v_call: TRBV6-2/TRBV6-3
cdr3_aa: CASSYSGLVLDSGELFF
cdr3_nt: TGTGCCAGCAGTTACTCGGGACTGGTTTTGGATTCTGGGGAGCTGTTTTTT

j_call: TRBJ1-2
d_call: NA
clone_size: NA
v_call: TRBV5-1
cdr3_aa: CASSPGQNYGYTF
cdr3_nt: TGCGCCAGCAGCCCAGGGCAAAACTATGGCTACACCTTC

j_call: TRBJ2-3
d_call: TRBD2
clone_size: NA
v_call: TRBV10-3
cdr3_aa: CAITDSGGGTDTQYF
cdr3_nt: TGTGCCATCACCGATAGCGGGGGGGGCACAGATACGCAGTATTTT

j_call: TRBJ1-1
d_call: TRBD1
clone_size: NA
v_call: TRBV25-1
cdr3_aa: CASSGDRVIMNTEAFF
cdr3_nt: TGTGCCAGCAGCGGGGACAGGGTAATAATGAACACTGAAGCTTTCTTT

j_call: TRBJ1-2
d_call: TRBD1
clone_size: NA
v_call: TRBV5-1
cdr3_aa: CASSPWDREDGGYTF
cdr3_nt: TGCGCCAGCAGCCCGTGGGACAGGGAGGATGGAGGCTACACCTTC

j_call: TRBJ2-2
d_call: NA
clone_size: NA
v_call: TRBV7-2
cdr3_aa: CASSSGQPPGELFF
cdr3_nt: TGTGCCAGCAGCTCGGGACAACCTCCCGGGGAGCTGTTTTTT

j_call: TRBJ1-2
d_call: NA
clone_size: NA
v_call: TRBV6-5
cdr3_aa: CASSYRDFPYGYTF
cdr3_nt: TGTGCCAGCAGTTACCGGGACTTCCCTTATGGCTACACCTTC

j_call: TRBJ1-2
d_call: TRBD1
clone_size: NA
v_call: TRBV25-1
cdr3_aa: CASSEQGAMEYGYTF
cdr3_nt: TGTGCCAGCAGTGAACAGGGGGCAATGGAGTATGGCTACACCTTC

j_call: TRBJ1-4
d_call: NA
clone_size: NA
v_call: TRBV30
cdr3_aa: CAWSPSGVGEKLFF
cdr3_nt: TGTGCCTGGAGTCCCTCAGGGGTGGGTGAAAAACTGTTTTTT

j_call: TRBJ2-3
d_call: TRBD2
clone_size: NA
v_call: TRBV2
cdr3_aa: CASSDMSSGGPVGPDTQYF
cdr3_nt: TGTGCCAGCAGTGATATGTCTAGCGGGGGGCCGGTGGGACCAGATACGCAGTATTTT

j_call: TRBJ2-5
d_call: NA
clone_size: NA
v_call: TRBV7-8
cdr3_aa: CASSLGHSGETQYF
cdr3_nt: TGTGCCAGCAGCTTAGGACATTCTGGAGAGACCCAGTACTTC

j_call: TRBJ2-5
d_call: TRBD2
clone_size: NA
v_call: TRBV10-3
cdr3_aa: CATQAGGLQETQYF
cdr3_nt: TGTGCCACCCAAGCGGGGGGCCTCCAAGAGACCCAGTACTTC

j_call: TRBJ2-3
d_call: TRBD1
clone_size: NA
v_call: TRBV10-3
cdr3_aa: CAINGNVGQGPDTQYF
cdr3_nt: TGTGCCATCAATGGTAACGTGGGACAGGGACCAGATACGCAGTATTTT

j_call: TRBJ1-3
d_call: NA
clone_size: NA
v_call: TRBV5-5
cdr3_aa: CASSSTHGGNTIYF
cdr3_nt: TGTGCCAGCAGCTCAACCCACGGTGGAAACACCATATATTTT

j_call: TRBJ1-1
d_call: NA
clone_size: NA
v_call: TRBV19
cdr3_aa: CASSTPAGANTEAFF
cdr3_nt: TGTGCCAGTAGTACCCCGGCGGGGGCGAACACTGAAGCTTTCTTT

j_call: TRBJ1-5
d_call: TRBD1
clone_size: NA
v_call: TRBV9
cdr3_aa: CASSEGGALYQPQHF
cdr3_nt: TGTGCCAGCAGCGAAGGGGGCGCTCTCTATCAGCCCCAGCATTTT

j_call: TRBJ1-5
d_call: TRBD1
clone_size: once
v_call: TRBV5-8
cdr3_aa: CASSFGDRGEPQHF
cdr3_nt: TGTGCCAGCAGCTTTGGGGACAGGGGGGAGCCCCAGCATTTT

j_call: TRBJ2-7
d_call: NA
clone_size: NA
v_call: TRBV19
cdr3_aa: CASGVGGSYEQYF
cdr3_nt: TGTGCCAGTGGGGTAGGGGGCTCCTACGAGCAGTACTTC

j_call: TRBJ1-5
d_call: NA
clone_size: once
v_call: TRBV19
cdr3_aa: CASSLPGAQPQHF
cdr3_nt: TGTGCCAGTAGTCTGCCAGGGGCCCAGCCCCAGCATTTT

j_call: TRBJ1-3
d_call: NA
clone_size: NA
v_call: TRBV4-3
cdr3_aa: CASSQDLSGIPPGNTIYF
cdr3_nt: TGCGCCAGCAGCCAAGATTTGTCAGGGATTCCCCCTGGAAACACCATATATTTT

j_call: TRBJ1-2
d_call: NA
clone_size: many
v_call: TRBV4-3
cdr3_aa: CASSQVSQANYGYTF
cdr3_nt: TGCGCCAGCAGCCAAGTCTCACAGGCCAACTATGGCTACACCTTC

j_call: TRBJ1-1
d_call: NA
clone_size: NA
v_call: TRBV6-2/TRBV6-3
cdr3_aa: CASSDRPNTEAFF
cdr3_nt: TGTGCCAGCAGCGACAGGCCGAACACTGAAGCTTTCTTT

j_call: TRBJ2-7
d_call: NA
clone_size: NA
v_call: TRBV5-4
cdr3_aa: CASSSGRGLSSYEQYF
cdr3_nt: TGTGCCAGCAGCTCTGGCCGAGGACTGTCTTCCTACGAGCAGTACTTC

j_call: TRBJ2-5
d_call: TRBD2
clone_size: NA
v_call: TRBV27
cdr3_aa: CASRLAGGRETQYF
cdr3_nt: TGTGCCAGCAGGCTAGCGGGCGGTCGAGAGACCCAGTACTTC

j_call: TRBJ2-1
d_call: NA
clone_size: NA
v_call: TRBV7-2
cdr3_aa: CASSLARNEQFF
cdr3_nt: TGTGCCAGCAGCTTAGCGCGGAATGAGCAGTTCTTC

j_call: TRBJ1-5
d_call: NA
clone_size: NA
v_call: TRBV4-3
cdr3_aa: CASSGGRNNQPQHF
cdr3_nt: TGCGCCAGCAGTGGGGGCAGGAACAATCAGCCCCAGCATTTT

j_call: TRBJ1-2
d_call: NA
clone_size: NA
v_call: TRBV7-2
cdr3_aa: CASSRDSSYGYTF
cdr3_nt: TGTGCCAGCAGTCGAGACAGTTCCTATGGCTACACCTTC

j_call: TRBJ1-3
d_call: TRBD1
clone_size: few
v_call: TRBV28
cdr3_aa: CASSSPTGEGNTIYF
cdr3_nt: TGTGCCAGCAGTTCCCCAACAGGGGAAGGAAACACCATATATTTT

j_call: TRBJ1-2
d_call: NA
clone_size: once
v_call: TRBV6-4
cdr3_aa: CASSDLGGGYTF
cdr3_nt: TGTGCCAGCAGTGACTTAGGGGGTGGCTACACCTTC

j_call: TRBJ2-4
d_call: TRBD1
clone_size: NA
v_call: TRBV5-8
cdr3_aa: CASSFTGGNNIQYF
cdr3_nt: TGTGCCAGCAGCTTTACAGGGGGAAATAACATTCAGTACTTC

j_call: TRBJ1-1
d_call: TRBD1
clone_size: NA
v_call: TRBV7-8
cdr3_aa: CASSLGQRYEAFF
cdr3_nt: TGTGCCAGCAGCCTGGGACAGCGGTATGAAGCTTTCTTT

j_call: TRBJ2-2
d_call: TRBD1
clone_size: few
v_call: TRBV6-4
cdr3_aa: CPTPGTGTNTGELFF
cdr3_nt: TGTCCTACACCGGGGACAGGGACCAACACCGGGGAGCTGTTTTTT

j_call: TRBJ2-4
d_call: NA
clone_size: few
v_call: TRBV6-1
cdr3_aa: CASSETESLNIQYF
cdr3_nt: TGTGCCAGCAGTGAAACGGAGAGTTTGAACATTCAGTACTTC

j_call: TRBJ1-5
d_call: NA
clone_size: NA
v_call: TRBV25-1
cdr3_aa: CASSALKRRQPSNQPQHF
cdr3_nt: TGTGCCAGCAGTGCCCTAAAGAGAAGACAACCTAGCAATCAGCCCCAGCATTTT

j_call: TRBJ1-1
d_call: TRBD1
clone_size: NA
v_call: TRBV7-2
cdr3_aa: CASSLQGTTEAFF
cdr3_nt: TGTGCCAGCAGTTTACAGGGGACCACTGAAGCTTTCTTT

j_call: TRBJ2-2
d_call: NA
clone_size: NA
v_call: TRBV7-9
cdr3_aa: CASKETANTGELFF
cdr3_nt: TGTGCCAGCAAGGAGACAGCGAACACCGGGGAGCTGTTTTTT

j_call: TRBJ1-1
d_call: NA
clone_size: NA
v_call: TRBV12-3/TRBV12-4
cdr3_aa: CASTLIRSEAFF
cdr3_nt: TGTGCCAGCACCCTAATTCGAAGTGAAGCTTTCTTT

j_call: TRBJ1-1
d_call: TRBD1
clone_size: NA
v_call: TRBV6-5
cdr3_aa: CASRPRTGNTEAFF
cdr3_nt: TGTGCCAGCAGACCTCGGACAGGGAACACTGAAGCTTTCTTT

j_call: TRBJ1-1
d_call: NA
clone_size: NA
v_call: TRBV19
cdr3_aa: CASSQYRERNTEAFF
cdr3_nt: TGTGCCAGTAGTCAATACAGAGAAAGGAACACTGAAGCTTTCTTT

j_call: TRBJ2-5
d_call: NA
clone_size: NA
v_call: TRBV2
cdr3_aa: CASSAGGGASETQYF
cdr3_nt: TGTGCCAGCAGTGCGGGTGGGGGGGCGTCGGAGACCCAGTACTTC